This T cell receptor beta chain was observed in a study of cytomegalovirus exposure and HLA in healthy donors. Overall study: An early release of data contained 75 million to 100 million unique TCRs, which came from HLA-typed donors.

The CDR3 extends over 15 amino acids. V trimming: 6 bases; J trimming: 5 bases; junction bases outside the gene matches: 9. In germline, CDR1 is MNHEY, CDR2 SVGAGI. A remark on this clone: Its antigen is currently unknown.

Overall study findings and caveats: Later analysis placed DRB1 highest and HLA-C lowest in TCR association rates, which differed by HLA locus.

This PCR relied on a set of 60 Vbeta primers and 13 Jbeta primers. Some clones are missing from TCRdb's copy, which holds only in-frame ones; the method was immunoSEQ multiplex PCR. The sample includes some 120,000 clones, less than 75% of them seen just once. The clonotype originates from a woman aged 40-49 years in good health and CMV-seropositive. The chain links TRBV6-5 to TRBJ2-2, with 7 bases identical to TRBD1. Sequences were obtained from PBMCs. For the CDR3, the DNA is TGTGCCAGCAGGCCACGACAGGGCCTTACCGGGGAGCTGTTTTTT. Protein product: CASRPRQGLTGELFF.